This T cell receptor (beta chain) comes out of a study of T cell responses to AZD1222 COVID-19 vaccine. Overall study results and limits: Spike-specific TCR breadth and depth were elevated following two AZD1222 doses.

Sequencing used immunoSEQ multiplex PCR; TCRdb keeps in-frame clones, though not all of them. The table records approximately 120,000 clones, 93% of them present only once. About this clone: Its antigen is unknown.

The CDR3 length is 14 residues. CDR1 is KGHSH and CDR2 is LQKENI in the germline V gene. V lost 1 base and J 1 base, leaving 7 bases between the germline ends. The starting material was peripheral blood, obtained on day 0 of AZD1222 vaccination. This TCR came from an adult in good health. This chain links TRBV18 with TRBJ1-1; weak D call: TRBD1 (5 bases). The CDR3, as DNA: TGTGCCAGCTCACCACTACAGGAGAACACTGAAGCTTTCTTT. Translation: CASSPLQENTEAFF.